The clone carrying this TCR beta chain came up many times. Because this beta chain is a stray read in a library intended to capture alpha chains, its abundance should not be given much weight. Every molecule of TCR cDNA had its own unique molecular identifier. TCRdb reprocessed the 5' RACE reads via MiXCR and lists one record per CDR3 protein. The sample includes over 14,000 distinct CDR3 sequences, roughly 3.9% of them seen just once. The data derive from a study of spatial heterogeneity in lung cancer. The CDR3 consists of 13 residues. Deletions cut 3 bases from V and 6 bases from J, with 9 bases between. Germline CDR1 reads SEHNR; CDR2 reads FQNEAQ (reference sequence). The time point was: sample taken at primary tumor resection. The input material, whole RNA from tumor, nontumor lung or frozen PBMC, was sequenced unsorted.

The source material was normal lung tissue next to the tumor, sampled at surgery. The clonotype was recovered from a male donor with early-stage non-small cell lung cancer. V usage is TRBV7-9 and J usage is TRBJ2-4; D gene unclear. As DNA, the CDR3 is TGTGCCAGCAGCTTTAACGACGGAAACATTCAGTACTTC. Its translation is CASSFNDGNIQYF.